The source of this T cell receptor (beta chain) is a study of blood T cells in healthy people across ages. Study-wide context: The template switching approach captured approximately one barcoded beta molecule for every two T cells.

On this clonotype: Its specificity is unknown.

CDR1 and CDR2 (germline): MNHNY, SVGAGI (reference sequence). The CDR3 is made up of 11 amino acids. V was clipped by 7 bases and J by 14 bases; unmatched bases: 8. PCR was performed a second time for about 7 to 12 cycles using a sample-barcoded 5' primer and a J-beta primer mix. Each CDR3 protein gets one entry after TCRdb re-called the 5' RACE reads with MiXCR. The sample contains 1.5 million to 2 million distinct CDR3 sequences, around 50% of which appear only once. Broader study findings: Any changes in expanded clonotypes were possibly confounded, as donor CMV status remained unknown. In these data, TCR beta diversity tracked strongly with naive T cell percentage.

V usage is TRBV6-6 and J usage is TRBJ2-1; 7 positions agree with TRBD2. The TCR comes from a woman in her thirties or forties in good health. Sequences were obtained from blood. DNA for the CDR3: TGTGCCAGCATGGGAGGGAGGACGAAGTTCTTC. This gives the protein CASMGGRTKFF.